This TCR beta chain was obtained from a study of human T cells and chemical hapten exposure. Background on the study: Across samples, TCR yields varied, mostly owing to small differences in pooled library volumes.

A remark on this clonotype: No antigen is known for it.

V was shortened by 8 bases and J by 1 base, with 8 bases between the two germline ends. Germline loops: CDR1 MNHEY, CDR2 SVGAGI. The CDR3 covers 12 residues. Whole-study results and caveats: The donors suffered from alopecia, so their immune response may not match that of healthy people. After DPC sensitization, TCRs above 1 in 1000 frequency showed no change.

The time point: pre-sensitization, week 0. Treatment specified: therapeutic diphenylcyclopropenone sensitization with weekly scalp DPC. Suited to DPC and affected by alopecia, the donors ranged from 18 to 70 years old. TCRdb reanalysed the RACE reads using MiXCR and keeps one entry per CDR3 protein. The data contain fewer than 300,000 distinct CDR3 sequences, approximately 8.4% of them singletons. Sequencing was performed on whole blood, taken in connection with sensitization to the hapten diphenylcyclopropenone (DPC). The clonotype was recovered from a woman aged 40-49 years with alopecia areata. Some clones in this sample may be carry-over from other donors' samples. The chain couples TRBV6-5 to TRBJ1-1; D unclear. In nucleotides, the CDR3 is TGTGCCAGCTCTAGAGCGAACACTGAAGCTTTCTTT. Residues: CASSRANTEAFF.